One and the same sample provided the 26 T cell receptor beta chains below, sequenced in a study of CD8 T cells in ankylosing spondylitis (dated by TCRdb to about 2017). What the work shows at the level of the full study, not this receptor alone: Blood from ankylosing spondylitis patients appeared to be characterized by a TCR beta motif made up of under ten highly homologous amino acid variants.

Libraries were prepared through 5' RACE. For sequencing, an Illumina HiSeq 2500 was employed. In TCRdb, the public reads were trimmed at Q25 with fastp and aligned with MiXCR, with productive beta chains retained. Every CDR3 protein is listed once, alongside the most common genes and DNA of its rows. A total of about 330,000 distinct CDR3 sequences appear in this sample, roughly 8% of them only once. The top ten hold approximately 15% of the sample. The antigens for these receptors are not known. The specimen sequenced was blood, either unsorted or a sorted T cell fraction (not recorded which). All receptors derive from a male donor with ankylosing spondylitis.

This clonotype was seen ten or more times. V gene TRBV4-2 combines with J gene TRBJ2-1; maybe TRBD2 (6 bases). The V and J ends lost 0 bases and 0 bases respectively, with 21 bases between them. This CDR3 region has 20 residues. CDR1 is LGHNA and CDR2 is YNFKEQ in the germline V gene. The CDR3 protein is CASSQDPIVTGAPSYNEQFF. CDR3 sequence (DNA): TGTGCCAGCAGCCAAGATCCGATTGTAACGGGAGCCCCCTCCTACAATGAGCAGTTCTTC.

This clonotype was seen more than once but under ten times. This chain links TRBV9 with TRBJ2-1, with TRBD2 identical over 8 bases. CDR3 size: 16 residues. Trimming took 3 bases from V and 6 from J; bases not matched to a gene: 11. Germline V gene lookup returns CDR1 SGDLS and CDR2 YYNGEE. The CDR3 DNA reads TGTGCCAGCAGCGCTACTAGCGGCCAAACGCCCAATGAGCAGTTCTTC. Amino acid sequence: CASSATSGQTPNEQFF.

This chain's CDR3 is CASGPGSTEAFF. In nucleotides, the CDR3 is TGTGCCAGCGGCCCAGGGAGCACTGAAGCTTTCTTT. This chain uses TRBV7-9 with TRBJ1-1; a possible D gene is TRBD1 (5 bases). The germline V and J ends were trimmed by 8 bases and 4 bases, with 11 bases remaining between them. This CDR3 is 12 amino acids long. In germline, CDR1 is SEHNR, CDR2 FQNEAQ (reference sequence).

The J gene is TRBJ2-1, the V gene TRBV30; 11 nucleotides line up with TRBD2. The CDR3 extends over 14 amino acids. Per the germline V gene, CDR1 is GTSNPN and CDR2 is SVGIG (reference sequence). The V segment lost 3 bases and the J segment 7 bases; nucleotides outside the gene matches: 5. CDR3 loop: CAWRGTSGRNEQFF. In DNA, the CDR3 is TGTGCCTGGAGGGGGACTAGCGGCAGGAATGAGCAGTTCTTC.

This clonotype has ten or more counts. The CDR3 sequence: CAISDFSNGYEQYF. Written as DNA, the CDR3 is TGTGCCATCAGTGATTTCTCGAATGGATACGAGCAGTACTTC. The chain recombines TRBV10-3 with TRBJ2-7; D is unresolved. Germline CDR1 and CDR2: ENHRY and SYGVKD. The length of the CDR3 is 14 residues. With 3 bases removed from V and 4 bases from J, the gap between germline ends came to 13 bases.

The sample holds many counts of this clonotype. The chain uses TRBV9 and TRBJ2-7; D is possibly TRBD2 (7 bases). Germline V gene data show CDR1 as SGDLS and CDR2 as YYNGEE. CDR3 size: 15 residues. Trimming stripped 0 bases from V and 2 bases from J, with 12 bases between. CDR3 protein: CASSVGGGLTYEQYF. In DNA form, the CDR3 reads TGTGCCAGCAGCGTAGGGGGGGGGCTCACCTACGAGCAGTACTTC.

This clonotype has a count of ten or more. The chain joins TRBV6-2 or TRBV6-3 to TRBJ2-2; 13 bases match TRBD2. CDR3 length: 17 amino acids. Unmatched junction bases numbered 4, after V lost 4 bases and J lost 2 bases. Germline CDR1 is MNHEY and CDR2 is SVGEGT. CDR3 nucleotides: TGTGCCAGCAGTTTCGGGACTAGCGGGACTAACACCGGGGAGCTGTTTTTT. Translation: CASSFGTSGTNTGELFF.

This clonotype was detected many times. This rearrangement joins TRBV28 to TRBJ2-1, with 8 bases lining up with TRBD1. The V segment lost 5 bases and the J segment 4 bases; nucleotides outside the gene matches: 7. The germline V gene encodes CDR1 MDHEN and CDR2 SYDVKM. The CDR3 length is 15 residues. CDR3 DNA: TGTGCCAGCAGTCCTCGCAGGGGGCCGTACAATGAGCAGTTCTTC. It is translated as CASSPRRGPYNEQFF.

The CDR3 sequence: CASRARTGPNEKLFF. In nucleotides, the CDR3 is TGTGCCAGCAGAGCCAGGACAGGCCCCAATGAAAAACTGTTTTTT. The chain links TRBV28 to TRBJ1-4, with 7 bases fitting TRBD1. There are 15 residues in the CDR3. The germline gives CDR1 MDHEN, CDR2 SYDVKM. V dropped 6 bases and J dropped 5; count of bases not matched to a gene: 9.

This sequence joins TRBV18 and TRBJ2-7; D is possibly TRBD2 (5 bases). The V end was cut by 2 bases, the J end by 5 bases, with 16 bases between. The CDR3 extends over 15 amino acids. The germline V gene encodes CDR1 KGHSH and CDR2 LQKENI. The CDR3 region is CASSPGRGNLDEQYF. CDR3 bases: TGTGCCAGCTCACCAGGGAGAGGGAACCTGGACGAGCAGTACTTC.

This clonotype has at least ten counts. V and J are TRBV12-3 or TRBV12-4 and TRBJ1-5, with D perhaps TRBD1 (5 bases). This CDR3 is 13 amino acids long. V was pared by 5 bases and J by 6 bases, with 11 bases between. The CDR3 nucleotides read TGTGCCAGCAGTGTCAGGGTTGCTCAGCCCCAGCATTTT. Translation: CASSVRVAQPQHF.

The chain carries TRBV20-1 and TRBJ1-4; D call uncertain. Germline-derived CDR1 and CDR2 are DFQATT and SNEGSKA (reference sequence). V gave up 0 bases and J gave up 8 bases, with 19 bases separating them. The CDR3 has 16 residues. CDR3 coding DNA: TGCAGTGCTAGAGATCTCGAGGGAATCTCGGCGGAAAAACTGTTTTTT. It specifies CSARDLEGISAEKLFF.

This clonotype was seen more than once but under ten times. The chain uses TRBV12-3 or TRBV12-4 and TRBJ2-7; TRBD1 matches at 9 bases. V lost 7 bases to trimming and J lost 2 bases; unmatched junction nucleotides: 6. The CDR3 totals 14 residues. This CDR3 reads CASNSGDRAYEQYF. DNA of the CDR3: TGTGCCAGCAACTCCGGGGACAGGGCCTACGAGCAGTACTTC.

This clonotype was detected a few times. The chain has TRBV5-8 and TRBJ2-2; 7 bases map to TRBD1. After removal of 3 bases from V and 0 bases from J, the junction contained 5 bases not matched to a gene. The CDR3 is 16 amino acids. Germline CDR1 and CDR2: SGHTS and YDEGEE. The CDR3 reads CASSSGQRTNTGELFF. The CDR3 coding sequence is TGTGCCAGCAGCTCGGGACAGAGAACGAACACCGGGGAGCTGTTTTTT.

This clonotype was observed a handful of times. This sequence joins TRBV3-1 and TRBJ2-3; 9 nucleotides line up with TRBD2. The CDR3 contains 14 residues. Trimming removed 7 bases from V and 2 bases from J; junction bases left unmatched: 4. The germline V gene encodes CDR1 LGHDT and CDR2 YNNKEL (reference sequence). The DNA for the CDR3 is TGTGCCAGCACAAGACTAGCGGACACAGATACGCAGTATTTT. Amino acid sequence: CASTRLADTDTQYF.

There are a few counts of this clonotype. The chain employs TRBV29-1 and TRBJ2-7, with D maybe TRBD2 (7 bases). Germline assignment: CDR1 SQVTM and CDR2 ANQGSEA. The CDR3 is 11 amino acids. With 7 bases removed from V and 7 bases from J, the gap between germline ends came to 14 bases. The CDR3 DNA sequence: TGCAGCGCGAGGGGGGGGCGAGAGCAGTACTTC. Translated, it gives CSARGGREQYF.

This clonotype appeared a few times. The CDR3 sequence is CASSLAGNFYEQYF. The CDR3 region has the DNA TGTGCCAGCAGTTTAGCGGGCAATTTCTACGAGCAGTACTTC. This chain joins TRBV27 and TRBJ2-7, with a tentative D call TRBD2 (5 bases). The CDR3 covers 14 residues. The germline V gene has CDR1 MNHEY and CDR2 SMNVEV (reference sequence). V was cut by 2 bases and J by 3 bases, with 11 bases left in between.

This clonotype appeared many times. One end of the junction varies from germline; a read error may be responsible. This sequence joins TRBV7-7 and TRBJ2-5, with unresolved D. Germline loops: CDR1 SSHAT, CDR2 FNYEAQ (reference sequence). CDR3 length: 14 residues. The CDR3 region is CASSYSPGEETQYF. DNA of the CDR3: TGTGCTAGCAGCTACTCCCCAGGAGAAGAGACCCAGTACTTC.

This rearrangement joins TRBV28 to TRBJ2-6; D possibly matches TRBD1 or TRBD2 (5 bases each). This CDR3 comprises 15 residues. The V end lost 6 bases, the J end lost 2 bases, and 11 bases lay between the germline ends. Germline CDR1 is MDHEN and CDR2 is SYDVKM. CDR3 sequence: CASRYGAAGANVLTF. DNA of the CDR3: TGTGCCAGCAGGTACGGGGCTGCTGGGGCCAACGTCCTGACTTTC. The whole variable domain, remainder taken from reference TRBV28 and TRBJ2-6, is DVKVTQSSRYLVKRTGEKVFLECVQDMDHENMFWYRQDPGLGLRLIYFSYDVKMKEKGDIPEGYSVSREKKERFSLILESASTNQTSMYLCASRYGAAGANVLTFGAGSRLTVL.

This clonotype was seen more than once but under ten times. J is TRBJ1-3 and V is TRBV6-5; D unresolved. Trimming cost V 0 bases and J 4 bases, with 7 bases left between them. Germline V CDR1 and CDR2: MNHEY, SVGAGI. CDR3 length: 14 residues. Here the CDR3 reads CASSYSVRGNTIYF. CDR3 sequence (DNA): TGTGCCAGCAGTTACTCGGTCCGAGGAAACACCATATATTTT.

The chain has TRBV25-1 and TRBJ2-1; 10 bases are shared with TRBD2. Germline assignment: CDR1 MGHDK and CDR2 SYGVNS. Trimming cost V 4 bases and J 6 bases; bases outside gene matches: 6. CDR3 length: 15 amino acids. The CDR3 sequence is CASSVLSGRANEQFF. The CDR3 DNA sequence: TGTGCCAGCAGTGTTCTGAGCGGGAGGGCCAATGAGCAGTTCTTC.

The V gene is TRBV15, the J gene TRBJ2-3; TRBD2 matches 8 bases. Per the germline V gene, CDR1 is LNHNV and CDR2 is YYDKDF (reference sequence). Trimming took 5 bases from V and 4 from J; bases not matched to a gene: 11. This CDR3 spans 16 amino acids. The CDR3 DNA follows: TGTGCCACCAGCGGGGGACTAGTGGGGCGCGCAGATACGCAGTATTTT. This encodes CATSGGLVGRADTQYF.

At least ten counts were recorded for this clonotype. The J gene is TRBJ2-7, the V gene TRBV5-1; maybe TRBD2 (6 bases). Trimming took 0 bases from V and 1 from J, leaving 14 bases between them. Germline-derived CDR1 and CDR2 are SGHRS and YFSETQ. The CDR3 spans 16 residues. CDR3 DNA sequence: TGCGCCAGCAGCTTGGGATGGGAGGCCCTTTCCTACGAGCAGTACTTC. Translated: CASSLGWEALSYEQYF.

The rearrangement joins TRBV20-1 to TRBJ2-4; 8 bases are a match to TRBD1. With 3 bases clipped from V and 8 bases from J, the junction kept 18 bases outside the gene matches. This CDR3 has 17 amino acids. The germline gives CDR1 DFQATT, CDR2 SNEGSKA (reference sequence). Here the CDR3 reads CSASRPFQGAHAYIQYF. The CDR3 DNA follows: TGCAGTGCTAGCCGACCTTTCCAGGGGGCGCATGCATACATTCAGTACTTC.

This clonotype was seen a handful of times. A read error may produce the germline difference seen at one junction end. This chain links TRBV19 with TRBJ2-1, with 9 bases matching TRBD1. CDR3 length: 12 residues. Germline assignment: CDR1 LNHDA and CDR2 SQIVND (reference sequence). The CDR3 region has the DNA TGTGCCAGTAGTATTGGAGGACAGGGGATTCTCTTC. Its translation: CASSIGGQGILF.

This clonotype was picked up a small number of times. This rearrangement joins TRBV6-1 to TRBJ1-1; D is ambiguous. V shed 7 bases and J shed 0 bases, with 9 bases lying between them. The CDR3 covers 13 residues. Germline CDR1 MNHNS, CDR2 SASEGT. DNA of the CDR3: TGTGCCAGCAACCCTGACATGAACACTGAAGCTTTCTTT. This translates into CASNPDMNTEAFF.